This T cell receptor (beta chain) was sequenced in a study of cytomegalovirus exposure and HLA in healthy donors. About this clone itself: Its antigen is unknown.

Overall study results and limits: The study had only CMV serostatus as immune exposure information. A later analysis linked some 17,000 TCR beta sequences to HLA alleles at 0.05 false discovery rate. Certain indistinguishable V segments, among them TRBV6-2 and TRBV6-3, were excluded.

Vbeta (60) and Jbeta (13) primers were used in the PCR. Clones were sequenced by immunoSEQ multiplex PCR, and TCRdb holds only the in-frame ones, with some missing. The table shows about 180,000 clones, with about three quarters occurring only once. Germline CDR1 is WNHNN and CDR2 is SYGVQD (reference sequence). The junction had 7 bases not matched to a gene; V was cut back by 0 bases and J by 11 bases. This CDR3 comprises 14 residues. This chain uses TRBV10-1 with TRBJ2-3, with 8 bases lining up with TRBD2. This clonotype was sampled from a man younger than 35 in good health and CMV-seronegative. Material for sequencing was PBMCs. CDR3 sequence: CASSESGTRGLQYF. The CDR3 nucleotides are TGCGCCAGCAGTGAGTCGGGGACTAGAGGGCTGCAGTATTTT.